This T cell receptor beta chain was recorded in a study of blood T cell repertoires in COVID-19. For the study at large: Acute and convalescent COVID-19 specimens originated in the United States, Italy and Spain. PBMCs, B-cell-depleted T cells, or T cells were the source of the cDNA or gDNA that made up the material.

Germline V gene lookup returns CDR1 SGHRS and CDR2 YFSETQ. V gave up 0 bases and J gave up 5 bases, with 11 bases separating them. The CDR3 is 15 residues long. As processed by the authors: Amplified reference gene primers provided the basis for estimating nucleated cell counts. The method was immunoSEQ multiplex PCR; TCRdb's version includes in-frame clones alone and lacks a portion of them. V and J calls and clone size come straight from that table; D and trimming were deduced from the DNA. The sample has under 30,000 clones, 80% to 90% seen once. The chain links TRBV5-1 to TRBJ2-2; tentative D call: TRBD2 (5 bases). Sequencing was carried out using peripheral blood. The clonotype comes from a man aged 80 or over with acute or convalescent COVID-19. In DNA form, the CDR3 reads TGCGCCAGCAGCTTGGTACCCCGGGGAACCGGGGAGCTGTTTTTT. As protein: CASSLVPRGTGELFF.